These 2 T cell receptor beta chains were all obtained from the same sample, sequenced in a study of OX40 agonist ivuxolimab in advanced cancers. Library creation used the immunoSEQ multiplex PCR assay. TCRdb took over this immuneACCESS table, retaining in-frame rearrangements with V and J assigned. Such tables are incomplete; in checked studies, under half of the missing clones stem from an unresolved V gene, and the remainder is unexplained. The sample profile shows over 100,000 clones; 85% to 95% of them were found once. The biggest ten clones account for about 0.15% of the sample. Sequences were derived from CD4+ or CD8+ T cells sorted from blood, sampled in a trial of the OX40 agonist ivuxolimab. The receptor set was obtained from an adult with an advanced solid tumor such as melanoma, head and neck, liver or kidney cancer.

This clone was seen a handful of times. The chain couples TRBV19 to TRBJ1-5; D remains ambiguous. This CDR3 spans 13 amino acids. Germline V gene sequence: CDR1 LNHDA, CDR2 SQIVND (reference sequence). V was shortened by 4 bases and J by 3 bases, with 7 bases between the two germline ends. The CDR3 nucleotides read TGTGCCAGTAGTAGCGTGGTCAATCAGCCCCAGCATTTT. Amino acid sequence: CASSSVVNQPQHF.

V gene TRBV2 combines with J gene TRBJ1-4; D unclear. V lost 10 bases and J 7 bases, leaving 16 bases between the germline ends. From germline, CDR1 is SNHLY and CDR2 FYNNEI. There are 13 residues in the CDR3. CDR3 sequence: CATTATLIEKLFF. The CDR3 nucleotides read TGTGCCACCACGGCAACCCTTATTGAAAAACTGTTTTTT.